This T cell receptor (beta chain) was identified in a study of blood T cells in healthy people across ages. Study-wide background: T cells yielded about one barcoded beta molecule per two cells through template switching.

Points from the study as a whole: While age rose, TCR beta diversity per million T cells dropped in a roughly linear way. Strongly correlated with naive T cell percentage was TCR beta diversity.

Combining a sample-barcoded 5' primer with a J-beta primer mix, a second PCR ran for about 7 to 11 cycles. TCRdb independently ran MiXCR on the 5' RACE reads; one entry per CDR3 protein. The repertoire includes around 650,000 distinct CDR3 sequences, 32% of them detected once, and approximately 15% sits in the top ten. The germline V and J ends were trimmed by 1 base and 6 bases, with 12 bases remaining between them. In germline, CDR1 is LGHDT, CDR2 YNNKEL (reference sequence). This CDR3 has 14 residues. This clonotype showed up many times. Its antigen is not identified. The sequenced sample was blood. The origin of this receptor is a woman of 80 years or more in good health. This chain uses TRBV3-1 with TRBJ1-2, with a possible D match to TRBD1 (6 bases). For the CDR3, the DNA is TGTGCCAGCAGCCAAGGAAGGCGGACAGATGGCTACACCTTC. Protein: CASSQGRRTDGYTF.